Included here is one TCR beta chain sequence, with context. In the authors' methods: Estimation of nucleated cell counts relied on the amplification of reference gene primers. Clones were read by immunoSEQ multiplex PCR, and TCRdb kept only the in-frame ones, dropping some. V, J and clone size reflect that table, while D and trimming were determined from the DNA. The data show under 200,000 clones, approximately 84% seen once. The entry originates in a study of blood T cell repertoires in COVID-19. Study-level information: COVID-19 samples, acute and convalescent, were from the United States, Italy and Spain. The cDNA or gDNA used as material had been derived from T cells, B-cell-depleted T cells, or PBMCs.

J gave up 2 bases and V 6 bases, and 3 bases lay outside the gene matches. CDR3 size: 15 residues. From germline, CDR1 is SNHLY and CDR2 FYNNEI. Sequencing used peripheral blood. The rearrangement links TRBV2 to TRBJ2-2, with 10 bases fitting TRBD2. This TCR came from a woman of 80 years or more with acute or convalescent COVID-19. DNA for the CDR3: TGTGCCAGCAGGTTACTAGCGGGAAACACCGGGGAGCTGTTTTTT. Protein sequence: CASRLLAGNTGELFF.